This T cell receptor beta chain was recorded in a study of T-cell reconstitution after alpha-beta-depleted transplantation in children. On this clonotype: The antigen is unknown.

Unique molecular identifiers were incorporated into the prepared TCRbeta library. TCRdb recomputed calls from the PCR reads with MiXCR, one row per CDR3 protein. This table holds around 580,000 distinct CDR3 sequences, more than 20% found once. CDR3 length: 14 amino acids. Germline V gives CDR1 SGDLS, CDR2 YYNGEE. Trimming left V 1 base short and J 7 bases short, with 12 bases between. Study observations and caveats: Most T-cell counts and diversity one year after the transplant came from T cells that were newly produced.

This specimen was PBMCs, taken before TCRalphabeta/CD19-depleted stem cell transplant. The source of this sequence is a boy under three years old with Wiskott-Aldrich syndrome, due to receive a stem cell transplant. The rearrangement joins TRBV9 to TRBJ2-1; no clear D gene. The CDR3 nucleotides are TGTGCCAGCAGCGTACAAGGAGAATCAAATGAGCAGTTCTTC. It yields the protein CASSVQGESNEQFF.